What follows are 5 T cell receptor beta chains derived from one specimen sequenced in a study of graft-versus-host responses after intestinal transplantation. These receptors have no identified antigens. The assay was immunoSEQ multiplex PCR, and TCRdb's table has in-frame clones only and misses some. The sample consists of about 97,000 clones, around 92% of them appearing once. Specimen: unstimulated CD8+ T cells sorted from spleen or lymph node cells, collected before transplant. These receptors came from a human donor who was the organ donor for an intestinal transplant.

The chain uses TRBV28 and TRBJ2-3; 8 nucleotides align to TRBD2. The CDR3 extends over 16 amino acids. Trimming at V came to 6 bases and at J to 4 bases, leaving 12 bases not matched to a gene. Germline V gene lookup returns CDR1 MDHEN and CDR2 SYDVKM. The CDR3 sequence: CASSPSLSGGADTQYF. In DNA form, the CDR3 reads TGTGCCAGCAGCCCCTCGTTGTCGGGGGGGGCAGATACGCAGTATTTT. The full variable domain, in which reference TRBV28 and TRBJ2-3 provide the parts outside the CDR3, is DVKVTQSSRYLVKRTGEKVFLECVQDMDHENMFWYRQDPGLGLRLIYFSYDVKMKEKGDIPEGYSVSREKKERFSLILESASTNQTSMYLCASSPSLSGGADTQYFGPGTRLTVL.

The DNA for the CDR3 is TGTGCCAGCAGTTATTGGGGGGGAGAGCAGTACTTC. Its protein product is CASSYWGGEQYF. This chain uses TRBV6-5 with TRBJ2-7; 7 nucleotides agree with TRBD2. The trim removed 3 bases at V and 7 bases at J, leaving 3 bases unmatched. This CDR3 spans 12 amino acids. Per the germline V gene, CDR1 is MNHEY and CDR2 is SVGAGI.

The chain couples TRBV5-4 to TRBJ2-7; D is ambiguous. The CDR3 loop spans 14 amino acids. Germline lookup yields CDR1 SGHNT and CDR2 YYREEE (reference sequence). V shed 2 bases and J shed 0 bases, with 9 bases lying between them. The CDR3 sequence: CASSFPGYSYEQYF. The CDR3 DNA reads TGTGCCAGCAGCTTCCCAGGTTACTCCTACGAGCAGTACTTC.

V is TRBV25-1 and J is TRBJ2-5, with TRBD1 matching 9 bases. There are 13 residues in the CDR3. After removal of 6 bases from V and 3 bases from J, the junction contained 2 bases not matched to a gene. From germline, CDR1 is MGHDK and CDR2 SYGVNS. The CDR3 loop is CASRQGAEETQYF. In DNA form, the CDR3 reads TGTGCCAGCAGACAGGGGGCTGAAGAGACCCAGTACTTC.

The chain joins TRBV10-1 to TRBJ2-7; D is uncertain. The CDR3 is made up of 15 amino acids. With 3 bases removed from V and 5 bases from J, the gap between germline ends came to 17 bases. CDR1 WNHNN and CDR2 SYGVQD come from the germline V gene (reference sequence). CDR3 DNA sequence: TGCGCCAGCAGTGAAGAACGGCCGAATGAGGACGAGCAGTACTTC. The encoded protein is CASSEERPNEDEQYF.